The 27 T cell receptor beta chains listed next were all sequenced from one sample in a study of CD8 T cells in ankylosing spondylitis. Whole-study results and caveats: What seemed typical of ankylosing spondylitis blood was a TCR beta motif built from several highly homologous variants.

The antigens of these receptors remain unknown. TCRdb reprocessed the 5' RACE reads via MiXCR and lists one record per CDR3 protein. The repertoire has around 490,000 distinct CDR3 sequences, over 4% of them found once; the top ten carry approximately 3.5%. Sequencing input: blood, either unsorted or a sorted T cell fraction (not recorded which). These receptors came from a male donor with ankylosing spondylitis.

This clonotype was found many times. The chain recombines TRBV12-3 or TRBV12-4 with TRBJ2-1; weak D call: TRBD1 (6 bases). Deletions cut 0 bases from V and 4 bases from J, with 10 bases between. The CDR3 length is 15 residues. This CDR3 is CASSLAGAPYNEQFF. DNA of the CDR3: TGTGCCAGCAGTTTAGCGGGGGCGCCGTACAATGAGCAGTTCTTC.

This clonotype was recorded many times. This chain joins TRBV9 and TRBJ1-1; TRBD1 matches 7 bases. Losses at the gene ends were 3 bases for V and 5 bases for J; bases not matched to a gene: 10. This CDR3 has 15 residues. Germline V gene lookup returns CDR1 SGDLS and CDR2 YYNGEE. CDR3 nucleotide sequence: TGTGCCAGCAGCGGGGACAGCCATAAGGTGACTGAAGCTTTCTTT. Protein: CASSGDSHKVTEAFF.

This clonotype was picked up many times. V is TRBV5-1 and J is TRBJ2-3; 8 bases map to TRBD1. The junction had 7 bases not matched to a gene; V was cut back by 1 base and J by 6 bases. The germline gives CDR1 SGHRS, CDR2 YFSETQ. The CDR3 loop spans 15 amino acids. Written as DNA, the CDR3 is TGCGCCAGCAGCTTGAGTTCAGGGGGCGAGGATACGCAGTATTTT. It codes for CASSLSSGGEDTQYF.

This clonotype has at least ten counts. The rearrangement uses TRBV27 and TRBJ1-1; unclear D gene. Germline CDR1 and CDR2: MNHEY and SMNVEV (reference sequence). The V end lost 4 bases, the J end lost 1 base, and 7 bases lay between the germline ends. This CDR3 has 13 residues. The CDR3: CASSSTANTEAFF. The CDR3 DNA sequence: TGTGCCAGCAGTTCAACAGCGAACACTGAAGCTTTCTTT.

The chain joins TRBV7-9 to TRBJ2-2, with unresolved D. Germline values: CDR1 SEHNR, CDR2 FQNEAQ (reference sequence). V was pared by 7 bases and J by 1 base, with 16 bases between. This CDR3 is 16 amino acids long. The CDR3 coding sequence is TGTGCCAGCAACCCTCCCTCCGGGCTGAACACCGGGGAGCTGTTTTTT. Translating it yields CASNPPSGLNTGELFF.

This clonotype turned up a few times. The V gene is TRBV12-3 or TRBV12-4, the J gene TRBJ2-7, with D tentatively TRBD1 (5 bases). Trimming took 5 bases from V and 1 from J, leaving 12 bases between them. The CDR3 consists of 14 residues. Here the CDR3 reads CASSQGARSYEQYF. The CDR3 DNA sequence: TGTGCCAGCAGTCAAGGGGCCCGTTCCTACGAGCAGTACTTC.

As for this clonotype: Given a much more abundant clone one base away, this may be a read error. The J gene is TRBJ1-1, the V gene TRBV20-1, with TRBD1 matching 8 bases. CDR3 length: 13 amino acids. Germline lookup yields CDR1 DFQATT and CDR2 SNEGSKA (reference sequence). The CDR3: CRATGTGDTEAFF. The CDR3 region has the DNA TGCCGTGCTACCGGGACAGGTGACACTGAAGCTTTCTTT.

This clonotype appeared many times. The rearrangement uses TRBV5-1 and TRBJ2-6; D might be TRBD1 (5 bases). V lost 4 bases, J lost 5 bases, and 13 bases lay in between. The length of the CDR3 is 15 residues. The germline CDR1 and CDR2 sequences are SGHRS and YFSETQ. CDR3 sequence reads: CASSPAGNWANVLTF. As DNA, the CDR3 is TGCGCCAGCAGCCCTGCAGGGAACTGGGCCAACGTCCTGACTTTC.

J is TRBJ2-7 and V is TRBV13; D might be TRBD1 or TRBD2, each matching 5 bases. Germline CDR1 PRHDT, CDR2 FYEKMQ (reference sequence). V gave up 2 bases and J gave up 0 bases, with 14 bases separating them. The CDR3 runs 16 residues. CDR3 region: CASSLPRSGRSYEQYF. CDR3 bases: TGTGCCAGCAGCTTACCTCGGTCGGGGCGCTCCTACGAGCAGTACTTC.

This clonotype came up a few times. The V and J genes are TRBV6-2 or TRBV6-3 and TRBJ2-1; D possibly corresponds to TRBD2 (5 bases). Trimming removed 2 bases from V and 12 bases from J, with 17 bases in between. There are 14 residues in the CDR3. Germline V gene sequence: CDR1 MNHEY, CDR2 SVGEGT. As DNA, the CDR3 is TGTGCCAGCAGTTACCCAGACCCTAGCAGGTCGCAGTTCTTC. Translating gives CASSYPDPSRSQFF.

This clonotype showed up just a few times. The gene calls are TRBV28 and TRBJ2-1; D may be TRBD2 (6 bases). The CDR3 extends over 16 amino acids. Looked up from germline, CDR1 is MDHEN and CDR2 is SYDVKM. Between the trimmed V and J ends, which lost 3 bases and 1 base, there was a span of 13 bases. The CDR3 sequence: CASSFRAGRSYNEQFF. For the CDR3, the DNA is TGTGCCAGCAGTTTTCGCGCGGGACGGTCCTACAATGAGCAGTTCTTC.

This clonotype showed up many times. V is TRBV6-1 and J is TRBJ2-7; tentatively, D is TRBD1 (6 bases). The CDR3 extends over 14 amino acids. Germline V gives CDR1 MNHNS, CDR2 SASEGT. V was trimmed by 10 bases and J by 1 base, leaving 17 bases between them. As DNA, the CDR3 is TGTGCCACACGGGCCCAGGGGCTATCCTACGAGCAGTACTTC. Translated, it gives CATRAQGLSYEQYF.

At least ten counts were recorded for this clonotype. The CDR3 loop is CASSFLGGEETQYF. The CDR3 region has the DNA TGTGCCAGCAGTTTTCTTGGGGGAGAAGAGACCCAGTACTTC. The chain couples TRBV27 to TRBJ2-5; D may correspond to TRBD1 or TRBD2 (5 bases each). CDR1 and CDR2 from the germline V gene are MNHEY and SMNVEV (reference sequence). The V end lost 3 bases, the J end lost 3 bases, and 11 bases lay between the germline ends. The CDR3 contains 14 residues.

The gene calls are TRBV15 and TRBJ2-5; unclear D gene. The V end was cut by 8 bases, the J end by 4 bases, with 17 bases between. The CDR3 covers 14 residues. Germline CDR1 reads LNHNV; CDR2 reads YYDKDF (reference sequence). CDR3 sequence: CATQKGPAGETQYF. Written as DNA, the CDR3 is TGTGCCACCCAGAAAGGGCCTGCTGGAGAGACCCAGTACTTC.

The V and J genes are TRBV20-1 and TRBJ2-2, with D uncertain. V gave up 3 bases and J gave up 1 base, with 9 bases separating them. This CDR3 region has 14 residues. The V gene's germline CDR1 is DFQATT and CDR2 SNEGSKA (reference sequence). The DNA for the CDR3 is TGCAGTGCTAGTAATGGACGGAACACCGGGGAGCTGTTTTTT. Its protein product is CSASNGRNTGELFF.

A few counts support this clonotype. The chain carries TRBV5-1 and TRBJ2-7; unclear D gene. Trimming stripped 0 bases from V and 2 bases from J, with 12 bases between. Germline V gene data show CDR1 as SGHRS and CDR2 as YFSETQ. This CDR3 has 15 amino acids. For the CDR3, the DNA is TGCGCCAGCAGCTTGGTAACTTCGTTGGCCTACGAGCAGTACTTC. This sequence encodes CASSLVTSLAYEQYF.

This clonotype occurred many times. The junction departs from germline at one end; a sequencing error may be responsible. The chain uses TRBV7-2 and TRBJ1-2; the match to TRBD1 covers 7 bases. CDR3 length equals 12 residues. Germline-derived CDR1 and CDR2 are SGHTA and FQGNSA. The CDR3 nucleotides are TGCGCCAGCAGCTTGACAGGGTACGGCTACACCTTC. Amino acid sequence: CASSLTGYGYTF.

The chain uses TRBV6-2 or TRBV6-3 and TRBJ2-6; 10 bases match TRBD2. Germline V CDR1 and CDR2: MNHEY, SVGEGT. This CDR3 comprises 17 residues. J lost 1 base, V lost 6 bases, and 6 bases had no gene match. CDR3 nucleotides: TGTGCCAGCAGAGGACTAGCGGAACGTTCTGGGGCCAACGTCCTGACTTTC. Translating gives CASRGLAERSGANVLTF.

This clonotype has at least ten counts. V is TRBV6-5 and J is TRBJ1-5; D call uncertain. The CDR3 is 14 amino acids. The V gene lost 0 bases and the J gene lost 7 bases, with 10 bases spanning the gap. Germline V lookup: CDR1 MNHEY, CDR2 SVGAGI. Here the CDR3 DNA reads TGTGCCAGCAGTTACTCGGAGGGCGTCCAGCCCCAGCATTTT. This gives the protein CASSYSEGVQPQHF.

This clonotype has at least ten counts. This CDR3 is CASSPWVGTDTQYF. The CDR3 DNA is TGTGCCAGCAGCCCCTGGGTTGGCACAGATACGCAGTATTTT. V gene TRBV7-9 combines with J gene TRBJ2-3; no definite D call. CDR1 is SEHNR and CDR2 is FQNEAQ in the germline V gene (reference sequence). This CDR3 has 14 residues. Between the trimmed V and J ends, which lost 5 bases and 1 base, there was a span of 10 bases.

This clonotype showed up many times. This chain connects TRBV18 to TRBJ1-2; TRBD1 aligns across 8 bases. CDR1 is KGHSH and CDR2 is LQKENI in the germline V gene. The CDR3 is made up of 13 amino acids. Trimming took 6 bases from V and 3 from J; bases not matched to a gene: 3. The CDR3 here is CASSGQGHYGYTF. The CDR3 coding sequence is TGTGCCAGCTCTGGACAGGGACACTATGGCTACACCTTC. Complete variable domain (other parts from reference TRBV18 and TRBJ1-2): NAGVMQNPRHLVRRRGQEARLRCSPMKGHSHVYWYRQLPEEGLKFMVYLQKENIIDESGMPKERFSAEFPKEGPSILRIQQVVRGDSAAYFCASSGQGHYGYTFGSGTRLTVV.

CDR3 in amino acids: CATSDLEGDAGELFF. Written as DNA, the CDR3 is TGTGCCACCAGTGATTTGGAGGGGGATGCCGGGGAGCTGTTTTTT. This chain joins TRBV24-1 and TRBJ2-2, with D perhaps TRBD1 (6 bases). The ends were cut back, 0 bases at V and 6 bases at J, with 10 bases in the middle. Germline-derived CDR1 and CDR2 are KGHDR and SFDVKD. The CDR3 sequence is 15 residues long.

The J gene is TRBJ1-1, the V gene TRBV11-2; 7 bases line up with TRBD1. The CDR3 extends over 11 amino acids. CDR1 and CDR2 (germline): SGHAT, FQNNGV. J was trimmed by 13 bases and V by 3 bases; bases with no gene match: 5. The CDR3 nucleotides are TGTGCCAGCAGCTTTCAGGGGGGATTTTTCTTT. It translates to CASSFQGGFFF.

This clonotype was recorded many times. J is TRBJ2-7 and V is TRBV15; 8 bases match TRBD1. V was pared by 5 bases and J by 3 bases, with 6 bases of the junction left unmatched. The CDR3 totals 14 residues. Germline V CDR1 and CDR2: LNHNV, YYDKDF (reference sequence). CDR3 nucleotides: TGTGCCACCAGCTTTAGCGGACAGGGCTACGAGCAGTACTTC. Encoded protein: CATSFSGQGYEQYF. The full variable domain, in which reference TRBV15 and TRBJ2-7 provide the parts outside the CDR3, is DAMVIQNPRYQVTQFGKPVTLSCSQTLNHNVMYWYQQKSSQAPKLLFHYYDKDFNNEADTPDNFQSRRPNTSFCFLDIRSPGLGDTAMYLCATSFSGQGYEQYFGPGTRLTVT.

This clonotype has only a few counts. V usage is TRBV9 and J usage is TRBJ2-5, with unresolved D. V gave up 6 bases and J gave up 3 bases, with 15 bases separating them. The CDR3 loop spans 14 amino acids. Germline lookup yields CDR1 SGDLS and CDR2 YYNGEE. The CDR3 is CASTGRRNEETQYF. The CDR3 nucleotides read TGTGCCAGCACCGGGCGAAGGAACGAAGAGACCCAGTACTTC. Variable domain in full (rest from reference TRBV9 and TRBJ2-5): DSGVTQTPKHLITATGQRVTLRCSPRSGDLSVYWYQQSLDQGLQFLIQYYNGEERAKGNILERFSAQQFPDLHSELNLSSLELGDSALYFCASTGRRNEETQYFGPGTRLLVL.

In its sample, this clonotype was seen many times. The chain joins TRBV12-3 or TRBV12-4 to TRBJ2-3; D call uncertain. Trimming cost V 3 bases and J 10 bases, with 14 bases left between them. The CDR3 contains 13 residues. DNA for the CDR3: TGTGCCAGCAGTTTTAGACCTACGTGGGCGCAGTATTTT. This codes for CASSFRPTWAQYF.

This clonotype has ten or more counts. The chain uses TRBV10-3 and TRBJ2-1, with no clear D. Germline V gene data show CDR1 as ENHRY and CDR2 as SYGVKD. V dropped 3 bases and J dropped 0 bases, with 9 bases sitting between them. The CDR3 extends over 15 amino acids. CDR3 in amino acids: CAISDGPSSYNEQFF. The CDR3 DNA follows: TGTGCCATCAGTGATGGTCCTAGCTCCTACAATGAGCAGTTCTTC.